This TCR beta chain was retrieved from a study of T-cell memory formation after mild COVID-19. 5'RACE, which relied on constant-segment primers, yielded TCR alpha and TCR beta cDNA libraries carrying sample barcodes and UMIs. TCRdb processed the 5' RACE reads anew with MiXCR; each CDR3 protein has one entry. The sample includes 250,000 to 350,000 distinct CDR3 sequences, 15% to 20% of them seen just once. The V end lost 3 bases, the J end lost 5 bases, and 14 bases lay between the germline ends. Per the germline V gene, CDR1 is SQVTM and CDR2 is ANQGSEA. The CDR3 runs 14 residues. This clonotype was detected a few times. Its antigen is currently unknown. Study-wide results and caveats: Clones that shrank (day 15 to 85) were balanced CD4/CD8, whereas later expanders leaned CD4+. Among clones peaking at day 37 in the second wave, SARS-CoV-2 specificity remained unconfirmed. Contracting CD4+ clones sat mainly in CM and EM; CD8+ in EMRA.

This sequence originates from a man younger than 35 who had mild COVID-19 (a few samples of this study predate the infection). Cell type and time point are not known. Sequences were obtained from PBMCs or a T cell subset sorted from them (not recorded which). The rearrangement uses TRBV29-1 and TRBJ2-1, with no clear D. CDR3 amino acids: CSVDNSRYNNEQFF. The CDR3 DNA is TGCAGCGTTGATAACAGCCGGTACAACAATGAGCAGTTCTTC.